This T cell receptor (beta chain) was sequenced for a study of CXCR3-negative and CXCR3-positive naive CD8 T cells. Study observations and caveats: Diversity ran similarly high across both naive subsets but far lower in memory CD8+ cells. The TRB CDR3s that CXCR3-positive naive cells carried were more hydrophobic than those of CXCR3-negative naive cells. Naive CXCR3-negative cells resembled naive CXCR3-positive cells in TRBV-TRBJ usage; memory cells differed.

About this clonotype: Its specificity is not known.

Definition of naive CD8+ T cells rested on a CD45RO-CCR7+CD27+CD95- profile. CDR1 and CDR2 from the germline V gene are SEHNR and FQNEAQ (reference sequence). This CDR3 has 16 residues. It was by 5' RACE with UMI labels that the TRB cDNA libraries were prepared. Reprocessing the 5' RACE reads, TCRdb reports a single entry for every CDR3 protein and omits DNA. The sample holds 100,000 to 150,000 distinct CDR3 sequences. V gene TRBV7-9 combines with J gene TRBJ2-6. This clonotype was obtained from a human donor in good health. Some clones in this sample may be carry-over from other donors' samples. Sequencing was carried out using naive CXCR3+ CD8+ T cells from blood. This sample's subset: CD45RO-CCR7+CD27+CD95- naive CD8+ T cells expressing CXCR3 (TNR3+). The CDR3 sequence is CASSLGYSSGANVLTF.